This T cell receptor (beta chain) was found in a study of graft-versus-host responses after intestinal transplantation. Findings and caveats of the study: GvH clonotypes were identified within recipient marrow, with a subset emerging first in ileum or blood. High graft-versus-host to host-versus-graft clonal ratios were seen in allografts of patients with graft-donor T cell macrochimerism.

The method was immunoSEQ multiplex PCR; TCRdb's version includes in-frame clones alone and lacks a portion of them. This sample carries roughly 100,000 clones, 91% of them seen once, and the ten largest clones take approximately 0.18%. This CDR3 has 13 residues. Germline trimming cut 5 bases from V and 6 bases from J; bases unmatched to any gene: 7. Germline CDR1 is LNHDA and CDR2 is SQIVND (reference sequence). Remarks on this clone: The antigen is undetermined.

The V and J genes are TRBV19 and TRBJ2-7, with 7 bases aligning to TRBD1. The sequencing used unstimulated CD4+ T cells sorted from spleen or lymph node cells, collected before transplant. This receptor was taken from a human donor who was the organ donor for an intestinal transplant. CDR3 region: CASSAQGIREQYF. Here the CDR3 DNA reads TGTGCCAGTAGTGCACAGGGGATCCGCGAGCAGTACTTC.